Listed below are T cell receptor beta chains from one sample, sequenced in a study of blood T cells in healthy people across ages. TCRdb reanalysed the 5' RACE reads using MiXCR and keeps one entry per CDR3 protein. The table records roughly 700,000 distinct CDR3 sequences, around 32% of them present only once. Sequenced sample: blood. The receptors here all came from a woman aged 80 or older in good health. The CDR3 runs from the conserved cysteine through the conserved F or W. Each record gives: J gene, V gene, CDR3 protein.

J gene: TRBJ2-3; V gene: TRBV29-1; CDR3 protein: CSVSRVASTGTQYF
J gene: TRBJ1-2; V gene: TRBV20-1; CDR3 protein: CSAQRTDGIYGYTF
J gene: TRBJ2-7; V gene: TRBV6-1; CDR3 protein: CASRNDDRRTTYEQYF
J gene: TRBJ2-3; V gene: TRBV12-3/TRBV12-4; CDR3 protein: CASSLKRVDTDTQYF
J gene: TRBJ2-3; V gene: TRBV5-1; CDR3 protein: CASSSPLAGSTDTQYF
J gene: TRBJ2-1; V gene: TRBV7-2; CDR3 protein: CASSLGAGGGQDEQFF
J gene: TRBJ1-1; V gene: TRBV7-9; CDR3 protein: CASVQDPEAFF
J gene: TRBJ2-2; V gene: TRBV12-3/TRBV12-4; CDR3 protein: CASSFSVSVGTGELFF
J gene: TRBJ2-5; V gene: TRBV5-4; CDR3 protein: CASSLGTGGGRETRYF
J gene: TRBJ2-7; V gene: TRBV20-1; CDR3 protein: CSANSKSSYEQYF
J gene: TRBJ2-7; V gene: TRBV20-1; CDR3 protein: CSARDERSYEQYF
J gene: TRBJ1-1; V gene: TRBV4-3; CDR3 protein: CASSQDLGTVATTEAFF
J gene: TRBJ2-2; V gene: TRBV10-3; CDR3 protein: CAIRGTANTGELFF
J gene: TRBJ2-7; V gene: TRBV5-1; CDR3 protein: CASSLAIGNEQYF
J gene: TRBJ2-2; V gene: TRBV3-1; CDR3 protein: CASSQDREGARTGELFF
J gene: TRBJ1-5; V gene: TRBV7-2; CDR3 protein: CASSLDGYNQPQHF
J gene: TRBJ1-2; V gene: TRBV12-2; CDR3 protein: CASRLGPANYGYTF
J gene: TRBJ2-2; V gene: TRBV29-1; CDR3 protein: CSYDRGNTGELFF
J gene: TRBJ1-1; V gene: TRBV20-1; CDR3 protein: CSARPGQSVSEAFF
J gene: TRBJ2-1; V gene: TRBV30; CDR3 protein: CAWSLQGKKFF
J gene: TRBJ2-2; V gene: TRBV6-2/TRBV6-3; CDR3 protein: CASSYGGVLASNTGELFF
J gene: TRBJ2-7; V gene: TRBV29-1; CDR3 protein: CSGRLAESYEQYF
J gene: TRBJ2-7; V gene: TRBV13; CDR3 protein: CASSYTGTGAYEQYF
J gene: TRBJ1-2; V gene: TRBV5-1; CDR3 protein: CASSLDRGHLDGYTF
J gene: TRBJ1-1; V gene: TRBV9; CDR3 protein: CASSAHPQGPTEAFF
J gene: TRBJ1-6; V gene: TRBV6-5; CDR3 protein: CASSSQPYNSPLHF
J gene: TRBJ1-2; V gene: TRBV7-6; CDR3 protein: CASSLATINYGYTF
J gene: TRBJ1-1; V gene: TRBV5-1; CDR3 protein: CASSFPRDGVNTEAFF
J gene: TRBJ2-7; V gene: TRBV27; CDR3 protein: CASSLAGQGGAEQYF
J gene: TRBJ2-3; V gene: TRBV5-1; CDR3 protein: CASSLDGTRDTQYF
J gene: TRBJ2-5; V gene: TRBV5-1; CDR3 protein: CASRELGQQETQYF
J gene: TRBJ1-1; V gene: TRBV20-1; CDR3 protein: CSARQAGQGPPGGTEAFF
J gene: TRBJ2-3; V gene: TRBV6-1; CDR3 protein: CGTGMVPSTDTQYF
J gene: TRBJ1-6; V gene: TRBV7-9; CDR3 protein: CASNRGGGNSPLHF
J gene: TRBJ1-1; V gene: TRBV9; CDR3 protein: CASSGGVRNTEAFF
J gene: TRBJ2-2; V gene: TRBV19; CDR3 protein: CASRPGQGWTGELFF
J gene: TRBJ2-7; V gene: TRBV10-3; CDR3 protein: CAIRDRLAGGQEVQYF
J gene: TRBJ2-7; V gene: TRBV11-2; CDR3 protein: CASSPTGRAVEYF
J gene: TRBJ2-7; V gene: TRBV20-1; CDR3 protein: CSGQGQEAYEQYF